One sample yielded the 22 T cell receptor beta chains listed below, sequenced in a study of T cell responses to AZD1222 COVID-19 vaccine. Data came from immunoSEQ multiplex PCR; TCRdb stores just in-frame clones and leaves some out. The table has about 150,000 clones, about 87% seen once. The sample in question was peripheral blood, obtained on day 0 of MenACWY control vaccination. The origin of the receptors is an adult in good health.

The chain's CDR3 is CASSQWGQGGETQYF. The CDR3 nucleotides read TGCGCCAGCAGCCAGTGGGGACAGGGAGGGGAGACCCAGTACTTC. The rearrangement joins TRBV4-1 to TRBJ2-5; 9 bases agree with TRBD1. J was trimmed by 5 bases and V by 3 bases; bases with no gene match: 7. This CDR3 spans 15 amino acids. Germline values: CDR1 MGHRA, CDR2 YSYEKL.

The CDR3 sequence: CARPMNTEAFF. Written as DNA, the CDR3 is TGTGCTAGACCGATGAACACTGAAGCTTTCTTT. This chain joins TRBV12-5 and TRBJ1-1, with D unresolved. Germline V CDR1 and CDR2: LGHNT, FRNRAP. The V end was cut by 9 bases, the J end by 0 bases, with 5 bases between. The CDR3 totals 11 residues.

As regards this clone: The sample holds other DNA sequences that translate to the same CDR3. This chain connects TRBV5-4 to TRBJ1-4; D remains unclear. V lost 0 bases and J lost 0, with 6 bases in between. The CDR3 is 15 amino acids. Per germline, CDR1 SGHNT and CDR2 YYREEE (reference sequence). The CDR3: CASSLGGSTNEKLFF. The CDR3 bases are TGTGCCAGCAGCTTGGGAGGGTCAACTAATGAAAAACTGTTTTTT.

This chain connects TRBV7-2 to TRBJ1-1, with a possible D match to TRBD1 (6 bases). The CDR3 runs 17 residues. The ends were cut back, 5 bases at V and 1 base at J, with 20 bases in the middle. In germline, CDR1 is SGHTA, CDR2 FQGNSA. CDR3 sequence: CASSPILRGATNTEAFF. The CDR3 bases are TGTGCCAGCAGCCCAATATTGCGGGGGGCGACGAACACTGAAGCTTTCTTT. Filled out from reference TRBV7-2 and TRBJ1-1, the complete variable domain reads GAGVSQSPSNKVTEKGKDVELRCDPISGHTALYWYRQSLGQGLEFLIYFQGNSAPDKSGLPSDRFSAERTGGSVSTLTIQRTQQEDSAVYLCASSPILRGATNTEAFFGQGTRLTVV.

The chain carries TRBV18 and TRBJ2-3, with a weak D call TRBD2 (5 bases). Between the trimmed V and J ends, which lost 6 bases and 5 bases, there was a span of 12 bases. The CDR3 is 13 amino acids. Germline lookup yields CDR1 KGHSH and CDR2 LQKENI. The CDR3 region is CASSSEVRDTQYF. In nucleotides, the CDR3 is TGTGCCAGCTCCTCGGAGGTCCGAGATACGCAGTATTTT.

V usage is TRBV11-2 and J usage is TRBJ2-5, with TRBD2 identical over 10 bases. Germline CDR1 SGHAT, CDR2 FQNNGV. The CDR3 has 16 residues. With V trimmed by 7 bases and J by 6 bases, 14 bases remained unmatched. The CDR3 nucleotides read TGTGCCAGCACCCCGGGGGGTCTAGCGGGGGTGAAGACCCAGTACTTC. This sequence encodes CASTPGGLAGVKTQYF.

This clone was found once. The chain employs TRBV19 and TRBJ2-7; 11 bases line up with TRBD2. Germline V gene sequence: CDR1 LNHDA, CDR2 SQIVND (reference sequence). V gave up 4 bases and J gave up 4 bases; unmatched junction bases: 3. The CDR3 runs 14 residues. The CDR3 reads CASSTGLAVYEQYF. CDR3 DNA sequence: TGTGCCAGTAGTACGGGACTAGCGGTATACGAGCAGTACTTC.

The chain carries TRBV28 and TRBJ2-3; D unclear. The CDR3 loop spans 18 amino acids. Germline-derived CDR1 and CDR2 are MDHEN and SYDVKM. Trimming shortened V by 1 base and J by 3 bases, and 20 bases separated the two germline ends. In DNA, the CDR3 is TGTGCCAGCAGTTTATCTGGGGTTGTTGGGTATGGGACAGATACGCAGTATTTT. It encodes CASSLSGVVGYGTDTQYF.

This clone was seen a single time. The V and J genes are TRBV28 and TRBJ1-2, with D possibly TRBD1 on 6 matching bases. V was trimmed by 8 bases and J by 5 bases, leaving 18 bases between them. Germline V gene data show CDR1 as MDHEN and CDR2 as SYDVKM. This CDR3 comprises 14 residues. DNA of the CDR3: TGTGCCAGCCTACGCGGGGGGCAGGGGTATGGCTACACCTTC. Protein product: CASLRGGQGYGYTF.

This chain joins TRBV5-6 and TRBJ1-2, with 12 bases matching TRBD1. V trimming: 4 bases; J trimming: 10 bases; junction bases outside the gene matches: 11. Germline CDR1 reads SGHDT; CDR2 reads YYEEEE. This CDR3 has 15 residues. This chain's CDR3 is CASSRRGQGARLYTF. For the CDR3, the DNA is TGTGCCAGCAGCCGAAGGGGACAGGGGGCGAGGCTCTACACCTTC. The full variable domain, in which reference TRBV5-6 and TRBJ1-2 provide the parts outside the CDR3, is DAGVTQSPTHLIKTRGQQVTLRCSPKSGHDTVSWYQQALGQGPQFIFQYYEEEERQRGNFPDRFSGHQFPNYSSELNVNALLLGDSALYLCASSRRGQGARLYTFGSGTRLTVV.

This rearrangement joins TRBV27 to TRBJ2-7, with D perhaps matching TRBD2 (5 bases). The CDR3 spans 14 residues. From germline, CDR1 is MNHEY and CDR2 SMNVEV (reference sequence). Trimming took off 6 bases at V and 0 bases at J, with 12 bases between the two ends. The CDR3 nucleotides are TGTGCCAGCAGGTTACCGGGAAGCTCCTACGAGCAGTACTTC. As protein: CASRLPGSSYEQYF.

This rearrangement joins TRBV18 to TRBJ2-1; the D gene is possibly TRBD2 (6 bases). The germline V and J ends were trimmed by 4 bases and 0 bases, with 25 bases remaining between them. Germline V gene sequence: CDR1 KGHSH, CDR2 LQKENI. The length of the CDR3 is 20 residues. The CDR3 region has the DNA TGTGCCAGCTCACTGGCCGGATGGAGACTAGGGGCCACCTCCTACAATGAGCAGTTCTTC. As protein: CASSLAGWRLGATSYNEQFF. Based on the CDR3 plus reference TRBV18 and TRBJ2-1, the full variable domain is NAGVMQNPRHLVRRRGQEARLRCSPMKGHSHVYWYRQLPEEGLKFMVYLQKENIIDESGMPKERFSAEFPKEGPSILRIQQVVRGDSAAYFCASSLAGWRLGATSYNEQFFGPGTRLTVL.

This chain links TRBV30 with TRBJ1-6; 7 nucleotides agree with TRBD1. Per germline, CDR1 GTSNPN and CDR2 SVGIG (reference sequence). The CDR3 is 15 amino acids. The junction had 5 bases not matched to a gene; V was cut back by 6 bases and J by 0 bases. The CDR3 reads CACRGDSSYNSPLHF. In DNA, the CDR3 is TGTGCCTGCCGAGGGGACAGCTCCTATAATTCACCCCTCCACTTT.

This chain joins TRBV28 and TRBJ2-7; D is perhaps TRBD2 (6 bases). CDR3 length: 15 residues. V was cut by 5 bases and J by 0 bases, with 14 bases left in between. From germline, CDR1 is MDHEN and CDR2 SYDVKM. CDR3 loop: CASSGRGRGSYEQYF. CDR3 in DNA: TGTGCCAGCAGTGGGCGGGGAAGGGGCTCCTACGAGCAGTACTTC.

The chain has TRBV28 and TRBJ2-1; D may be TRBD1 or TRBD2 (5 bases each). CDR3 length: 16 amino acids. Germline lookup yields CDR1 MDHEN and CDR2 SYDVKM. The germline V and J ends were trimmed by 6 bases and 0 bases, with 15 bases remaining between them. The CDR3 DNA reads as TGTGCCAGCAGGTCCGGGGCGATACTCTCCTACAATGAGCAGTTCTTC. Amino acids: CASRSGAILSYNEQFF.

The chain is built from TRBV7-2 and TRBJ1-5; a weak D match, TRBD1 (5 bases). V shed 8 bases and J shed 6 bases, with 11 bases lying between them. Germline V lookup: CDR1 SGHTA, CDR2 FQGNSA. This CDR3 has 12 amino acids. CDR3 sequence (DNA): TGTGCCAGCGGGAATAGGGGTCAGCCCCAGCATTTT. This codes for CASGNRGQPQHF.

The V call is TRBV28, the J call TRBJ1-1, with TRBD1 as a possible D gene (6 bases). The CDR3 totals 14 residues. CDR1 MDHEN and CDR2 SYDVKM come from the germline V gene. V gave up 2 bases and J gave up 3 bases, with 10 bases separating them. This CDR3 is CASSLGGQYTEAFF. Here the CDR3 DNA reads TGTGCCAGCAGTTTAGGCGGACAGTACACTGAAGCTTTCTTT.

The V gene is TRBV28, the J gene TRBJ2-7; 7 nucleotides align to TRBD1. Germline CDR1 reads MDHEN; CDR2 reads SYDVKM. The CDR3 has 13 amino acids. V was pared by 7 bases and J by 5 bases, with 8 bases of the junction left unmatched. This CDR3 reads CASTQGNLDEQYF. The CDR3 DNA reads TGTGCCAGCACACAGGGGAATCTCGACGAGCAGTACTTC.

The gene calls are TRBV11-2 and TRBJ2-3, with 11 bases matching TRBD2. Germline CDR1 reads SGHAT; CDR2 reads FQNNGV. The CDR3 sequence is 16 residues long. Trimming removed 5 bases from V and 9 bases from J; junction bases left unmatched: 13. The CDR3 spells CASSRFQLAGVGTQYF. CDR3 bases: TGTGCCAGCAGCCGCTTTCAACTAGCGGGAGTCGGGACGCAGTATTTT.

This chain uses TRBV5-5 with TRBJ2-3, with D possibly matching TRBD2 (6 bases). CDR3 size: 15 residues. Germline values: CDR1 SGHKS, CDR2 YYEKEE (reference sequence). Trimming shortened V by 1 base and J by 1 base, and 10 bases separated the two germline ends. The CDR3 loop is CASSLYGGGTDTQYF. The CDR3 coding sequence is TGTGCCAGCAGCTTGTATGGAGGGGGCACAGATACGCAGTATTTT. The full variable domain, with the rest looked up from reference TRBV5-5 and TRBJ2-3, is DAGVTQSPTHLIKTRGQQVTLRCSPISGHKSVSWYQQVLGQGPQFIFQYYEKEERGRGNFPDRFSARQFPNYSSELNVNALLLGDSALYLCASSLYGGGTDTQYFGPGTRLTVL.

V gene TRBV7-9 combines with J gene TRBJ2-7, with D maybe TRBD2 (5 bases). This CDR3 contains 13 residues. CDR1 SEHNR and CDR2 FQNEAQ come from the germline V gene (reference sequence). Trimming removed 9 bases from V and 6 bases from J, with 18 bases in between. CDR3 DNA: TGTGCCAGTGGACGGACGGAGGAGGTCGAGCAGTACTTC. It codes for CASGRTEEVEQYF.

CDR3 in DNA: TGTGCCAGCAGCTCGGGACTAGGGCAGAAGGAGCAGTACTTC. Translated, it gives CASSSGLGQKEQYF. This rearrangement joins TRBV11-2 to TRBJ2-7, with 8 bases matching TRBD2. J was trimmed by 7 bases and V by 4 bases; bases with no gene match: 9. This CDR3 is 14 amino acids long. The germline V gene has CDR1 SGHAT and CDR2 FQNNGV.